This entry lists 16 T cell receptor beta chains sequenced from one sample in a study of T cells in Graves' hyperthyroidism and ophthalmopathy. TCR beta CDR3 regions were amplified from RNA transcripts. The HTBI set primed first-round TCR CDR3 RT-PCR. TCRdb analysed the multiplex PCR reads with MiXCR anew, one entry per CDR3 protein. Among some 510,000 distinct CDR3 sequences listed, about 20% were seen once. Sequencing was performed on blood. These receptors were collected from a man younger than 30 with Graves' hyperthyroidism.

The sample holds many counts of this clonotype. The chain has TRBV12-3 or TRBV12-4 and TRBJ1-2; maybe TRBD1 (6 bases). The CDR3 has 13 amino acids. Trimming removed 8 bases at V and 12 bases at J, with 22 bases between. CDR3 sequence (DNA): TGTGCCAGCGGTCAGACAGGATTCAGTGTCCACACCTTC. Translated: CASGQTGFSVHTF.

The V gene is TRBV6-5, the J gene TRBJ2-2, with D possibly TRBD1 on 6 matching bases. V was cut by 1 base and J by 1 base, with 10 bases left in between. The CDR3 runs 16 residues. Germline lookup yields CDR1 MNHEY and CDR2 SVGAGI. The CDR3 bases are TGTGCCAGCAGTTACTTCCGGACAGAGAACACCGGGGAGCTGTTTTTT. Translation gives CASSYFRTENTGELFF.

Comments on this clonotype: The missing conserved phenylalanine or tryptophan at the end of this CDR3 makes a read error likely. The chain couples TRBV27 to TRBJ2-7; 9 bases map to TRBD1. The CDR3 extends over 13 amino acids. The V gene's germline CDR1 is MNHEY and CDR2 SMNVEV (reference sequence). The junction had 1 base not matched to a gene; V was cut back by 4 bases and J by 3 bases. CDR3 DNA: TGTGCCAGCAGTTGGGGACAGGGCTACGAGCAGTACTAC. This sequence encodes CASSWGQGYEQYY.

This clonotype has only a few counts. The rearrangement uses TRBV7-8 and TRBJ2-7; 9 bases are a match to TRBD1. The V and J ends lost 6 bases and 9 bases, in that order; junction bases with no gene match: 12. Germline V gene data show CDR1 as SGHVS and CDR2 as FQNEAQ. The CDR3 consists of 14 residues. The CDR3 sequence: CASSYPGTGIGQYF. Here the CDR3 DNA reads TGTGCCAGCAGTTATCCCGGGACAGGGATCGGGCAGTACTTC.

The chain links TRBV15 to TRBJ2-3, with D perhaps TRBD1 (6 bases). The CDR3 length is 18 residues. From germline, CDR1 is LNHNV and CDR2 YYDKDF (reference sequence). V shed 3 bases and J shed 5 bases, with 24 bases lying between them. The CDR3 DNA follows: TGTGCCACCAGCAGTACGCACAACAGGGAATACGGTATAGATACGCAGTATTTT. Its protein product is CATSSTHNREYGIDTQYF. Variable domain in full (rest from reference TRBV15 and TRBJ2-3): DAMVIQNPRYQVTQFGKPVTLSCSQTLNHNVMYWYQQKSSQAPKLLFHYYDKDFNNEADTPDNFQSRRPNTSFCFLDIRSPGLGDTAMYLCATSSTHNREYGIDTQYFGPGTRLTVL.

The gene calls are TRBV7-2 and TRBJ2-4; 10 bases agree with TRBD1. With V trimmed by 2 bases and J by 15 bases, 7 bases remained unmatched. Looked up from germline, CDR1 is SGHTA and CDR2 is FQGNSA. This CDR3 region has 13 residues. CDR3 sequence: CASSLSRQGARYF. CDR3 DNA sequence: TGTGCCAGCAGCTTATCTCGACAGGGGGCAAGGTACTTC.

This rearrangement joins TRBV12-3 or TRBV12-4 to TRBJ1-1; unclear D gene. The CDR3 spans 12 residues. V was cut by 2 bases and J by 5 bases, with 6 bases left in between. Written as DNA, the CDR3 is TGTGCCAGCAGTTTAACCTTTACTGAAGCTTTCTTT. Residues: CASSLTFTEAFF.

V is TRBV10-3 and J is TRBJ1-1, with D possibly being TRBD1 (6 bases). The CDR3 is 15 amino acids. The V gene lost 4 bases and the J gene lost 5 bases, with 17 bases spanning the gap. Germline V gene lookup returns CDR1 ENHRY and CDR2 SYGVKD. The CDR3 is CAISGSRQVETEAFF. The CDR3 DNA is TGTGCCATCAGTGGGTCGAGACAGGTGGAAACTGAAGCTTTCTTT.

This clonotype showed up many times. The chain uses TRBV7-8 and TRBJ1-5; TRBD1 might be the D (6 bases). Trimming took off 5 bases at V and 2 bases at J, with 13 bases between the two ends. Germline V CDR1 and CDR2: SGHVS, FQNEAQ. The CDR3 has 15 amino acids. This CDR3 reads CASSRGRGGNQPQHF. In DNA form, the CDR3 reads TGTGCCAGCAGCCGTGGCAGGGGAGGCAATCAGCCCCAGCATTTT.

This clonotype was seen only a few times. The rearrangement uses TRBV27 and TRBJ1-1; 9 positions match TRBD1. CDR1 and CDR2 (germline): MNHEY, SMNVEV (reference sequence). This CDR3 spans 13 amino acids. The trim removed 4 bases at V and 8 bases at J, leaving 5 bases unmatched. The CDR3 coding sequence is TGTGCCAGCAGTTGGACAGGGGCACAAGAAGCTTTCTTT. Its protein is CASSWTGAQEAFF.

The chain employs TRBV28 and TRBJ1-2; 9 bases match TRBD1. CDR3 length: 15 residues. The germline V gene encodes CDR1 MDHEN and CDR2 SYDVKM. J gave up 8 bases and V 3 bases, and 10 bases lay outside the gene matches. CDR3 sequence (DNA): TGTGCCAGCAGTTTTGGACAGGGGAAGTCGGGCGGCTACACCTTC. Protein product: CASSFGQGKSGGYTF.

Remarks on this clonotype: Germline is not matched at one junction end, which may reflect a read error. The rearrangement uses TRBV28 and TRBJ2-2; 12 positions agree with TRBD2. The CDR3 contains 16 residues. CDR1 and CDR2 (germline): MDHEN, SYDVKM. The CDR3 protein is CASSPSGGADTGELCF. The CDR3 DNA follows: TGTGCCAGCAGCCCTAGCGGGGGGGCGGACACCGGGGAGCTGTGTTTT.

This clonotype was detected ten times or more. The rearrangement links TRBV6-5 to TRBJ1-1, with 7 nucleotides matching TRBD1. The germline gives CDR1 MNHEY, CDR2 SVGAGI. The CDR3 has 15 amino acids. V was clipped by 5 bases and J by 8 bases; unmatched bases: 14. CDR3 DNA sequence: TGTGCCAGCAGTCTACCTCTTCCGGGACAGACAGAAGCTTTCTTT. The encoded protein is CASSLPLPGQTEAFF.

V usage is TRBV20-1 and J usage is TRBJ1-2, with 7 positions matching TRBD1. V was pared by 3 bases and J by 3 bases, with 1 base of the junction left unmatched. Germline V CDR1 and CDR2: DFQATT, SNEGSKA (reference sequence). The CDR3 spans 12 residues. The CDR3 DNA reads TGCAGTGCTAGGGGACAGTACTATGGCTACACCTTC. This encodes CSARGQYYGYTF.

This clonotype showed up many times. The chain uses TRBV12-3 or TRBV12-4 and TRBJ2-7; 9 nucleotides align to TRBD1. Trimming took 4 bases from V and 3 from J; bases not matched to a gene: 4. This CDR3 has 14 residues. The CDR3 DNA is TGTGCCAGCAGTTGGGCGGGACAGGGCTACGAGCAGTACTTC. Its translation is CASSWAGQGYEQYF.

Many counts were recorded for this clonotype. This chain links TRBV12-3 or TRBV12-4 with TRBJ2-1; perhaps TRBD2 as D (7 bases). This CDR3 comprises 12 residues. V was shortened by 8 bases and J by 10 bases, with 15 bases between the two germline ends. CDR3 sequence: CASGGAWEEQFF. CDR3 coding DNA: TGTGCCAGCGGGGGGGCCTGGGAGGAGCAGTTCTTC.